The clone carrying this TCR beta chain was detected a few times. The data stem from a study of blood T cell repertoires in COVID-19. Across the study: The United States, Italy and Spain were the sources of the acute and convalescent COVID-19 samples. Sources were T cells, B-cell-depleted T cells, or PBMCs; the material itself was cDNA or gDNA.

The CDR3 is made up of 14 amino acids. V was pared by 6 bases and J by 2 bases, with 11 bases between. Germline CDR1 reads MNHEY; CDR2 reads SMNVEV (reference sequence). Original processing methods: Estimated nucleated cell counts came from reference gene primer amplification. Only in-frame clones appear in the TCRdb table, and some are missing; sequencing was by immunoSEQ multiplex PCR. For V, J and clone size, that table is used; D and trimming come from the DNA. The repertoire includes about 240,000 clones, around 85% of them detected once, and over 8% sits in the top ten. The sample comprised peripheral blood. The TCR originated in an elderly woman with acute or convalescent COVID-19. The rearrangement uses TRBV27 and TRBJ1-3, with D hard to call. CDR3 in DNA: TGTGCCAGCAGGGGGAACGGGGCTGGAAACACCATATATTTT. This codes for CASRGNGAGNTIYF.